The sequence of this T cell receptor (beta chain) was determined in a study of blood T cell repertoires in COVID-19. The wider study: Sites across the United States, Italy and Spain contributed samples from acute and convalescent COVID-19. PBMCs, B-cell-depleted T cells, or T cells were the source of the cDNA or gDNA that made up the material.

How the authors handled the data: The assay estimated nucleated cells by amplifying reference gene primers. Measured with immunoSEQ multiplex PCR; TCRdb has only the in-frame clones, and not every one. V, J and clone size were drawn from that table, and D and trimming were deduced from the DNA. Of some 110,000 clones listed, approximately 78% are singletons. This clone was counted a single time. CDR3 length: 15 residues. V lost 6 bases and J 7 bases, leaving 20 bases between the germline ends. From germline, CDR1 is WNHNN and CDR2 SYGVQD (reference sequence). The origin of this receptor is a man aged 65 to 79 with acute or convalescent COVID-19. Sequenced material: peripheral blood. The J gene is TRBJ2-3, the V gene TRBV10-1; a possible D gene is TRBD2 (6 bases). The CDR3 loop reads CASSALASGLNTQYF. CDR3 bases: TGCGCCAGCAGCGCACTAGCCTCGGGGTTAAATACGCAGTATTTT.